These 9 T cell receptor beta chains were all obtained from the same sample, sequenced in a study of neoadjuvant nivolumab and ipilimumab in lung cancer. Clones were sequenced by immunoSEQ multiplex PCR, and TCRdb holds only the in-frame ones, with some missing. Found here are more than 25,000 clones, about 81% of them singletons; the top ten hold about 9%. Sequenced material: tumor tissue, taken after neoadjuvant nivolumab, alone or with ipilimumab, at or shortly before surgery. The receptors derive from an adult with non-small cell lung cancer.

The V call is TRBV6-5, the J call TRBJ1-1; D is perhaps TRBD1 (5 bases). CDR1 and CDR2 (germline): MNHEY, SVGAGI. V was trimmed by 5 bases and J by 0 bases, leaving 13 bases between them. This CDR3 is built from 15 residues. CDR3 protein: CASSKRGPMNTEAFF. The CDR3 DNA sequence: TGTGCCAGCAGTAAACGGGGCCCCATGAACACTGAAGCTTTCTTT.

This clone appeared a few times. The chain is built from TRBV6-5 and TRBJ2-1; 8 bases match TRBD2. Losses at the gene ends were 8 bases for V and 6 bases for J; bases not matched to a gene: 9. The CDR3 length is 14 residues. Germline-derived CDR1 and CDR2 are MNHEY and SVGAGI. This CDR3 is CASQRQRGPNEQFF. The CDR3 DNA follows: TGTGCCAGCCAAAGGCAGCGGGGGCCCAATGAGCAGTTCTTC.

CDR3 DNA: TGTGCCAGCAGTGAAGCACCGGGACTATGGGAGTATTTT. Its protein product is CASSEAPGLWEYF. This chain uses TRBV6-1 with TRBJ2-3, with 7 bases aligning to TRBD2. CDR1 is MNHNS and CDR2 is SASEGT in the germline V gene. V trimming: 0 bases; J trimming: 13 bases; junction bases outside the gene matches: 7. This CDR3 has 13 amino acids.

The CDR3 DNA reads as TGTGCCAGCAGCCATCGGGGACGTCACAATGAGCAGTTCTTC. Protein: CASSHRGRHNEQFF. The chain has TRBV14 and TRBJ2-1; D may correspond to TRBD1 or TRBD2 (5 bases each). There are 14 residues in the CDR3. The ends were cut back, 3 bases at V and 5 bases at J, with 11 bases in the middle. The V gene's germline CDR1 is SGHDN and CDR2 FVKESK.

On this clone: The same CDR3 arises from other DNA sequences in this sample as well. Here the CDR3 DNA reads TGTGCCAGCTCGCGGGACAGGTCGGAGACCCAGTACTTC. Its protein is CASSRDRSETQYF. The V and J genes are TRBV18 and TRBJ2-5, with 8 bases fitting TRBD1. This CDR3 has 13 amino acids. V gave up 6 bases and J gave up 5 bases; unmatched junction bases: 5. The germline gives CDR1 KGHSH, CDR2 LQKENI.

The chain combines TRBV30 with TRBJ2-7; no clear D gene. Trimming removed 3 bases from V and 0 bases from J, with 12 bases in between. Germline CDR1 and CDR2: GTSNPN and SVGIG (reference sequence). There are 14 residues in the CDR3. The CDR3 protein is CAWRDRPSSYEQYF. The CDR3 nucleotides are TGTGCCTGGAGGGACCGCCCGAGCTCCTACGAGCAGTACTTC. The variable domain in full, completed from reference TRBV30 and TRBJ2-7, reads SQTIHQWPATLVQPVGSPLSLECTVEGTSNPNLYWYRQAAGRGLQLLFYSVGIGQISSEVPQNLSASRPQDRQFILSSKKLLLSDSGFYLCAWRDRPSSYEQYFGPGTRLTVT.

This clone was observed a handful of times. V and J are TRBV5-8 and TRBJ2-1; TRBD1 matches 9 bases. This CDR3 spans 15 amino acids. Germline-derived CDR1 and CDR2 are SGHTS and YDEGEE. Losses at the gene ends were 2 bases for V and 6 bases for J; bases not matched to a gene: 6. CDR3 amino acids: CASSFGTGWGNEQFF. The CDR3 bases are TGTGCCAGCAGCTTCGGGACAGGGTGGGGCAATGAGCAGTTCTTC. Looking up the rest from reference TRBV5-8 and TRBJ2-1 gives the full variable domain: EAGVTQSPTHLIKTRGQQATLRCSPISGHTSVYWYQQALGLGLQFLLWYDEGEERNRGNFPPRFSGRQFPNYSSELNVNALELEDSALYLCASSFGTGWGNEQFFGPGTRLTVL.

Only a few counts were recorded for this clone. The V call is TRBV9, the J call TRBJ2-2, with 9 bases matching TRBD2. In germline, CDR1 is SGDLS, CDR2 YYNGEE. V trimming: 3 bases; J trimming: 7 bases; junction bases outside the gene matches: 7. There are 15 residues in the CDR3. Here the CDR3 reads CASSGRSGSGGELFF. The CDR3 DNA is TGTGCCAGCAGCGGCCGTAGCGGGAGTGGCGGGGAGCTGTTTTTT. Complete variable domain (other parts from reference TRBV9 and TRBJ2-2): DSGVTQTPKHLITATGQRVTLRCSPRSGDLSVYWYQQSLDQGLQFLIQYYNGEERAKGNILERFSAQQFPDLHSELNLSSLELGDSALYFCASSGRSGSGGELFFGEGSRLTVL.

The rearrangement links TRBV9 to TRBJ1-4; TRBD1 matches at 9 bases. The CDR3 runs 15 residues. Germline-derived CDR1 and CDR2 are SGDLS and YYNGEE. V was pared by 3 bases and J by 8 bases, with 8 bases of the junction left unmatched. Here the CDR3 reads CASSAQQGAWEKLFF. CDR3 DNA: TGTGCCAGCAGCGCTCAACAGGGGGCATGGGAAAAACTGTTTTTT. Combining the CDR3 with reference TRBV9 and TRBJ1-4 gives the whole variable domain DSGVTQTPKHLITATGQRVTLRCSPRSGDLSVYWYQQSLDQGLQFLIQYYNGEERAKGNILERFSAQQFPDLHSELNLSSLELGDSALYFCASSAQQGAWEKLFFGSGTQLSVL.